This is a list of T cell receptor beta chains from one sample in a study of blood T cell repertoires in COVID-19. The assay was immunoSEQ multiplex PCR, and TCRdb's table has in-frame clones only and misses some. The table lists fewer than 90,000 clones, about 91% of them singletons. The material sequenced was peripheral blood. The receptors were gathered from a man aged 60 to 69 with acute or convalescent COVID-19. Each CDR3 is given with its conserved first and last residue. Fields, in order: J gene, V gene, CDR3 protein.

>TRBJ2-5|TRBV6-5
CASSYQGAGETQYF
>TRBJ1-2|TRBV6-5
CASSYYPEKGYTF
>TRBJ1-2|TRBV19
CASRGTGGDYGYTF
>TRBJ2-5|TRBV5-1
CASSSRDRGLETQYF
>TRBJ2-1|TRBV11-1
CASSLNRGNEQFF
>TRBJ1-4|TRBV7-9
CASSTAGGEKLFF
>TRBJ2-1|TRBV2
CASSQRSLIGNEQFF
>TRBJ1-2|TRBV5-6
CASSPGTGTLNYGYTF
>TRBJ2-1|TRBV7-8
CASSLRGKASGYNEQFF
>TRBJ2-3|TRBV28
CASLGRTTDTQYF
>TRBJ1-2|TRBV10-3
CAISGGQGLGYTF
>TRBJ2-1|TRBV19
CASSTDRVSEQFF
>TRBJ1-2|TRBV10-3
CAISGQNYGYTF
>TRBJ2-7|TRBV5-4
CASRLDSYEQYF
>TRBJ1-5|TRBV4-1
CASSQQGGIGSQPQHF
>TRBJ1-1|TRBV14
CASSQDLRGGAFF
>TRBJ2-5|TRBV12-3/TRBV12-4
CASSPLARETQYF
>TRBJ2-2|TRBV30
CAWKTLPAGGQDGELFF
>TRBJ1-4|TRBV19
CASSNPSGATNEKLFF
>TRBJ2-7|TRBV6-6
CASSYEQGANEQYF
>TRBJ2-5|TRBV27
CASSLGGTYQETQYF
>TRBJ2-7|TRBV10-1
CASSGGPFEQYF
>TRBJ2-1|TRBV24-1
CATSGTSGNGNNEQFF
>TRBJ2-1|TRBV28
CASSLALAGGPSDEQFF
>TRBJ1-3|TRBV11-2
CASSLVPDSSGNTIYF
>TRBJ1-1|TRBV6-1
CASSEERANTEAFF
>TRBJ2-7|TRBV10-3
CAIKGQSSYEQYF
>TRBJ1-1|TRBV13
CASSPSPGNTEAFF
>TRBJ2-2|TRBV4-2
CASSRSTGNTGELFF
>TRBJ1-6|TRBV3-1/TRBV3-2
CASSTRQERNSPLHF
>TRBJ2-1|TRBV27
CASSSQQGAYNEQFF
>TRBJ2-7|TRBV5-1
CASSKDRSSTYEQYF
>TRBJ1-2|TRBV21-1
CASSSRGAAYNYGYTF
>TRBJ2-3|TRBV6-1
CASSELFSTDTQYF
>TRBJ2-7|TRBV6-5
CASRGQGAGEQYF
>TRBJ1-4|TRBV2
CASNPTATNEKLFF
>TRBJ1-2|TRBV5-8
CASSLKRNYGYTF